A selection of T cell receptor beta chains follows, all from one sample in a study of T cells in pancreatic ductal adenocarcinoma. TCRdb's table, derived via immunoSEQ multiplex PCR, lists solely in-frame clones and lacks some. The sample shows about 97,000 clones, more than 90% of them seen only once. Material: PBMCs. The receptor source for this set is a human donor with pancreatic ductal adenocarcinoma. CDR3s include the opening cysteine and the closing phenylalanine or tryptophan. D genes are given only for firm matches. Size values are once, few and many counts, or a class for expanded clones, and some rows have none.

TGTGCCAGCAGCTTCAGAGACAGGGTTGTGAGCACAGATACGCAGTATTTT	CASSFRDRVVSTDTQYF	TRBV5-6	TRBJ2-3	NA	TRBD1
TGTGCCAGCAGTACCTACAGGGGTAAGAACACTGAAGCTTTCTTT	CASSTYRGKNTEAFF	TRBV28	TRBJ1-1	NA	TRBD1
TGTGCCAGCAGCTATTTTGCGGGAGGGAACTACGAGCAGTACTTC	CASSYFAGGNYEQYF	TRBV7-2	TRBJ2-7	NA	TRBD2
TGTGCGACCCAGCCCGGTCAGGGGGAAGAGACCCAGTACTTC	CATQPGQGEETQYF	TRBV10-3	TRBJ2-5	NA	TRBD1
TGTGCCAGCAGCCCGCCCTCGGGACTTCTAACCGGGGAGCTGTTTTTT	CASSPPSGLLTGELFF	TRBV9	TRBJ2-2	NA	NA
TGTGCCAGCAGCCAGGGACTAGCGGGAGAGGAGACCCAGTACTTC	CASSQGLAGEETQYF	TRBV11-2	TRBJ2-5	NA	TRBD2
TGTGCCAGCAGCTTAGGGGGCCCGGGTTACACTGAAGCTTTCTTT	CASSLGGPGYTEAFF	TRBV7-8	TRBJ1-1	NA	NA
TGTGCCAGCAGCTTGGCCGGAGAGATGTGGGAGACCCAGTACTTC	CASSLAGEMWETQYF	TRBV5-6	TRBJ2-5	NA	NA
TGCGCCAGCAGCTTCACACAGCCTTCCTACAATGAGCAGTTCTTC	CASSFTQPSYNEQFF	TRBV5-1	TRBJ2-1	NA	NA
TGTGCCACCAGCAGAGATCGGGGGGCGGTTAATGAGCAGTTCTTC	CATSRDRGAVNEQFF	TRBV15	TRBJ2-1	few	NA
TGTGCCTGGAGTCCCCTGGACAGGGGGTTGTTTGGCTACACCTTC	CAWSPLDRGLFGYTF	TRBV30	TRBJ1-2	NA	TRBD1
TGTGCCAGCAGCCGGGACCGGGGGGAGCAGTACTTC	CASSRDRGEQYF	TRBV7-9	TRBJ2-7	once	NA
TGTGCCAGCAGTTTACCGGGAGACACTGAAGCTTTCTTT	CASSLPGDTEAFF	TRBV28	TRBJ1-1	few	NA
TGTGCCAGTGGGGACAGGAGCTCCTACGAGCAGTACTTC	CASGDRSSYEQYF	TRBV19	TRBJ2-7	NA	TRBD1
TGTGCCAGCAGTGCCCGTTTCACAGATACGCAGTATTTT	CASSARFTDTQYF	TRBV6-1	TRBJ2-3	NA	NA
TGTGCCAGCAGTCCCTGGACAGGGGGTTTAAACGAGCAGTACTTC	CASSPWTGGLNEQYF	TRBV28	TRBJ2-7	NA	TRBD1
TGTGCCAGCAGCTTGGGACAGGGGGTTTACGAGCAGTACTTC	CASSLGQGVYEQYF	TRBV7-9	TRBJ2-7	NA	TRBD1
TGTGCCAGCAGTTTACCAGGTCTCAACTACACCTTC	CASSLPGLNYTF	TRBV28	TRBJ1-2	NA	NA
TGCGCCAGCAGCGACAGCCTAGACGCCCAGTACTTC	CASSDSLDAQYF	TRBV5-1	TRBJ2-5	once	NA
TGTGCCAGCAGCAGGGGTGAGGGCAATGAGCAGTTCTTC	CASSRGEGNEQFF	TRBV6-6	TRBJ2-1	NA	NA
TGTGCCAGCAGACCAAGGAGGGGCAATCAGCCCCAGCATTTT	CASRPRRGNQPQHF	TRBV28	TRBJ1-5	NA	NA
TGTGCCAGCAGCGAAGGACAGGGCGGACGCTACACCTTC	CASSEGQGGRYTF	TRBV7-8	TRBJ1-2	once	TRBD1
TGTGCCAGCAGCTCAGGGGTGAATCCTTACTACGAGCAGTACTTC	CASSSGVNPYYEQYF	TRBV9	TRBJ2-7	NA	NA
TGTGCCAGCAGCTTAGCGCAAGAGGGGGACACTGAAGCTTTCTTT	CASSLAQEGDTEAFF	TRBV7-9	TRBJ1-1	NA	NA
TGTGCCAGCAGCCTAGCGGAAAACACCGGGGAGCTGTTTTTT	CASSLAENTGELFF	TRBV7-3	TRBJ2-2	NA	TRBD2
TGTGCCATCAGTGAGTCGGGGCAGGCGACCGGGGAGCTGTTTTTT	CAISESGQATGELFF	TRBV10-3	TRBJ2-2	NA	NA